This T cell receptor (beta chain) appears in the sequencing data of a study of memory CD4+ T cells and cytomegalovirus serostatus. Original analysis: Out-of-frame sequences were removed, leaving around 2,000,000 distinct TCRbeta sequences. This table comes from immunoSEQ multiplex PCR, and its TCRdb copy is limited to in-frame clones, with some not included. That table furnishes V, J and clone size, whereas the DNA furnished D and trimming. This sample has 45,000 to 65,000 clones, with around 82% found just once. V was cut by 4 bases and J by 1 base, with 13 bases left in between. CDR1 and CDR2 from the germline V gene are MNHEY and SVGAGI. CDR3 length: 16 amino acids. Single viable CD3+CD4+CD8-CD45RO+ cells were sorted as the memory CD4+ T cells. Serostatus was set by detecting CMV pp150, pp28, p38, p52 IgG.

This TCR derives from an adult in good health and CMV-seronegative. The chain combines TRBV6-5 with TRBJ2-2, with D hard to call. The sample comprised memory CD4+ T cells from blood. Here the CDR3 DNA reads TGTGCCAGCAGTTGGGTCCGACCACTGAACACCGGGGAGCTGTTTTTT. Its translation is CASSWVRPLNTGELFF.